This T cell receptor beta chain was identified in a study of blood T cell repertoires in COVID-19. In the original analysis: Scientists estimated how many nucleated cells there were by amplifying reference gene primers. The data were produced by immunoSEQ multiplex PCR, yet TCRdb's version contains in-frame clones alone and is incomplete. D and trimming come from the DNA, and the V and J calls and clone size come from that table. The sample yields roughly 310,000 clones, roughly 88% seen once. Germline CDR1 reads MGHDK; CDR2 reads SYGVNS. V shed 1 base, J shed 3 bases, and the junction held 2 bases outside the gene matches. The CDR3 spans 16 residues.

The sample taken for sequencing was peripheral blood. The TCR comes from a woman aged 25 to 39 with COVID-19, enrolled during active disease. This sequence joins TRBV25-1 and TRBJ2-1, with 11 bases matching TRBD2. Written as DNA, the CDR3 is TGTGCCAGCAGTGAATCGGGGACTAGCGGCTACAATGAGCAGTTCTTC. It translates to CASSESGTSGYNEQFF.